Presented here are 11 T cell receptor beta chains from one specimen sequenced in a study of cytomegalovirus exposure and HLA in healthy donors. Vbeta (60) and Jbeta (13) primers were used in the PCR. The method was immunoSEQ multiplex PCR; TCRdb's version includes in-frame clones alone and lacks a portion of them. The repertoire holds some 100,000 clones, 75% to 85% seen once, with about 4% in the top ten. The sequenced sample consisted of PBMCs. These TCRs come from a woman aged 50 to 60 in good health and CMV-seropositive.

The chain links TRBV7-9 to TRBJ2-1, with 7 bases that match TRBD2. The germline gives CDR1 SEHNR, CDR2 FQNEAQ (reference sequence). This CDR3 contains 15 residues. With V trimmed by 1 base and J by 2 bases, 2 bases remained unmatched. CDR3 in amino acids: CASSLGGSPYNEQFF. The CDR3 nucleotides are TGTGCCAGCAGCTTAGGCGGGAGCCCCTACAATGAGCAGTTCTTC.

This chain links TRBV5-1 with TRBJ1-2; 7 bases match TRBD1. This CDR3 comprises 12 residues. V shed 6 bases, J shed 8 bases, and the junction held 7 bases outside the gene matches. The germline V gene has CDR1 SGHRS and CDR2 YFSETQ. The CDR3 DNA reads as TGCGCCAGCATCGAGGCAGGGGGAGGCTACACCTTC. Its protein is CASIEAGGGYTF.

V and J are TRBV29-1 and TRBJ1-2, with TRBD1 matching over 7 bases. Germline V CDR1 and CDR2: SQVTM, ANQGSEA. The CDR3 has 15 amino acids. V lost 3 bases to trimming and J lost 3 bases; unmatched junction nucleotides: 10. The CDR3 coding sequence is TGCAGCGTTGAGGGCGGGGCAGGGGGGCACTATGGCTACACCTTC. Amino acid sequence: CSVEGGAGGHYGYTF.

This sequence joins TRBV4-1 and TRBJ2-7; D perhaps matches TRBD1 (6 bases). CDR1 is MGHRA, CDR2 YSYEKL, per germline. The CDR3 is 17 amino acids. The V and J ends lost 0 bases and 2 bases respectively, with 17 bases between them. The CDR3 bases are TGCGCCAGCAGCCAAGATGAATTTCAGGGGTTTACCTACGAGCAGTACTTC. Translation: CASSQDEFQGFTYEQYF.

This rearrangement joins TRBV25-1 to TRBJ2-5; D uncertain. Trimming took 5 bases from V and 2 from J, leaving 9 bases between them. The CDR3 covers 13 residues. The germline V gene encodes CDR1 MGHDK and CDR2 SYGVNS. In DNA form, the CDR3 reads TGTGCCAGCAGTAGTAGCTGGCAAGAGACCCAGTACTTC. Translating it yields CASSSSWQETQYF.

V gene TRBV19 combines with J gene TRBJ1-2; D gene ambiguous. The CDR3 has 11 amino acids. CDR1 is LNHDA, CDR2 SQIVND, per germline (reference sequence). V was shortened by 5 bases and J by 4 bases, with 5 bases between the two germline ends. CDR3 sequence (DNA): TGTGCCAGTAGTCACGGCTATGGCTACACCTTC. Translating it yields CASSHGYGYTF.

The gene calls are TRBV29-1 and TRBJ2-1; the match to TRBD1 covers 9 bases. The ends lost 7 bases at V and 4 bases at J; junction bases unmatched: 11. Germline loops: CDR1 SQVTM, CDR2 ANQGSEA. This CDR3 contains 15 residues. CDR3 in DNA: TGCAGCGGTGGACCGGGACAGGGATTATACAATGAGCAGTTCTTC. Protein product: CSGGPGQGLYNEQFF.

V usage is TRBV27 and J usage is TRBJ1-2; unclear D gene. CDR1 MNHEY and CDR2 SMNVEV come from the germline V gene (reference sequence). V was trimmed by 4 bases and J by 2 bases, leaving 8 bases between them. This CDR3 spans 13 amino acids. The DNA of the CDR3 is TGTGCCAGCAGTTCGGTCGGGAACTATGGCTACACCTTC. Protein: CASSSVGNYGYTF.

V and J are TRBV6-1 and TRBJ1-3; no clear D. The CDR3 consists of 15 residues. The V and J ends lost 5 bases and 0 bases respectively, with 11 bases between them. CDR1 and CDR2 (germline): MNHNS, SASEGT. The CDR3 DNA sequence: TGTGCCAGCAGTCCCCTCCGGGACTCTGGAAACACCATATATTTT. Amino acid sequence: CASSPLRDSGNTIYF.

This rearrangement joins TRBV6-4 to TRBJ1-3, with a tentative D call TRBD1 (6 bases). This CDR3 region has 17 residues. V lost 2 bases and J 4 bases, leaving 18 bases between the germline ends. Germline CDR1 and CDR2: MRHNA and SNTAGT. CDR3 nucleotides: TGTGCCAGCAGTGACCGCTTAGGCAGGGGTCGAGGAAACACCATATATTTT. This sequence encodes CASSDRLGRGRGNTIYF.

This clone appeared a single time. CDR3 sequence: CASSAPTSGQETQYF. As DNA, the CDR3 is TGTGCCAGCAGTGCCCCCACTAGCGGACAAGAGACCCAGTACTTC. This chain links TRBV2 with TRBJ2-5, with 8 bases fitting TRBD2. This CDR3 region has 15 residues. V was clipped by 4 bases and J by 2 bases; unmatched bases: 6. Germline CDR1 is SNHLY and CDR2 is FYNNEI.